Detailed here is one TCR beta chain. Only one count was recorded for this clone. Its antigen target is currently unknown. No base quality values were provided; no much bigger clone lies one nucleotide off. This entry comes from a study of T cells after posttransplantation cyclophosphamide (dated by TCRdb to between 2015 and 2016). Concerning the study at large: The study tracked T cell repertoire reconstitution by TRB sequencing after myeloablative bone marrow transplantation using posttransplantation cyclophosphamide as GVHD prophylaxis. Because TRA and TRB clonality were tightly correlated in 8 or 9 samples, subsequent TCR analyses were focused on TRB only. Public TRB sequences were compared against a database of over 3,000 sequences linked to responses to pathogens, tumor antigens, self-antigens and alloantigens. Antigen receptor sequencing covered samples from 35 PTCy-treated patients and 15 to 20 of their related bone marrow donors. In 3 patients, up to roughly 3 additional blood samples taken between 2 and 5.2 years after transplant also underwent TRB sequencing, as did pretransplant blood from several patients. Blood from every one of the approximately 30 PTCy patients who had 1-year posttransplant specimens underwent TRB sequencing.

General conclusions and limits of the study: The TRB repertoires of T cells infiltrating skin or GI tract showed only limited overlap with the TRB repertoires of T cells in blood. Across around 48 patients, recipient CMV seropositivity and CMV reactivation were highly associated with TRB clonality; PTCy diversity was similar to CNI/methotrexate controls. Donor-recipient similarity was low at 1-2 months but rose over the first year, and later blood repertoires were often dominated by donor CD8+ memory clones.

Genomic DNA was used for TRB sequencing, which was performed with the immunoSEQ assay at survey resolution or with the hsTCRB kit. Per the authors' processing: The immunoSEQ software was used for initial read processing, and the LymphoSeq R package was used for repertoire analyses. Clonality was computed as 1 minus normalized Shannon entropy; Gini coefficient was also calculated for each TRB dataset. To infer phenotypes in unsorted samples, TRB sequences from sorted subsets of the recipient or donor were mapped onto unsorted samples from the same recipient. What TCRdb holds here is the immuneACCESS table cut down to in-frame rearrangements. Part of the clones is not present; checked against another copy, under half of the missing clones reflect an unresolved V gene, and the others are unexplained. V and J calls and clone size come straight from that table; D and trimming were deduced from the DNA. The sample table holds roughly 25,000 clones, of which around 88% were seen once. 6.3% of the sample is in the top ten clones.

PTCy-treated patients came from a prospective multi-institutional clinical trial. Peripheral blood and bone marrow mononuclear cells were isolated by Ficoll-Hypaque density centrifugation and cryopreserved. V loses 3 bases, J loses 0 bases, and the germline ends lie 5 bases apart. The germline V gene yields SQVTM for CDR1 and ANQGSEA for CDR2. The cysteine opens and the phenylalanine closes a CDR3 of 13 amino acids. The kept DNA is CDR3 alone, 39 bases in frame from the first base. The sample consisted of PBMCs. The chain joins TRBV29-1 to TRBJ2-2; tentative D gene TRBD1, with 5 bases matching. This TCR came from an older woman with a blood cancer, CMV-positive, and with a related stem cell donor. DNA sequence: TGCAGCGTTGACAGGGCGAACACCGGGGAGCTGTTTTTT. It encodes CSVDRANTGELFF.